This T cell receptor (beta chain) was observed in a study of cytomegalovirus exposure and HLA in healthy donors. 60 Vbeta and 13 Jbeta primers were used in PCR. In the authors' workflow: In a later analysis, about 11 million of tens of millions of unique beta chains occurred in at least two donors. Sequencing used immunoSEQ multiplex PCR; TCRdb keeps in-frame clones, though not all of them. The DNA was the basis for D and trimming; V, J and clone size are from that table. The sample holds roughly 93,000 clones; around 81% are singletons and the top ten take 0.57%. Germline values: CDR1 MNHNY, CDR2 SVGAGI (reference sequence). The trim removed 5 bases at V and 6 bases at J, leaving 8 bases unmatched. This CDR3 region has 15 residues.

The clonotype originates from a man under 40 in good health and CMV-seronegative. The chain recombines TRBV6-6 with TRBJ1-5; 9 bases are a match to TRBD1. Sequencing input: PBMCs. CDR3 in amino acids: CASSPDRGGRQPQHF. The CDR3 region has the DNA TGTGCCAGCAGTCCCGACAGGGGGGGTCGTCAGCCCCAGCATTTT.